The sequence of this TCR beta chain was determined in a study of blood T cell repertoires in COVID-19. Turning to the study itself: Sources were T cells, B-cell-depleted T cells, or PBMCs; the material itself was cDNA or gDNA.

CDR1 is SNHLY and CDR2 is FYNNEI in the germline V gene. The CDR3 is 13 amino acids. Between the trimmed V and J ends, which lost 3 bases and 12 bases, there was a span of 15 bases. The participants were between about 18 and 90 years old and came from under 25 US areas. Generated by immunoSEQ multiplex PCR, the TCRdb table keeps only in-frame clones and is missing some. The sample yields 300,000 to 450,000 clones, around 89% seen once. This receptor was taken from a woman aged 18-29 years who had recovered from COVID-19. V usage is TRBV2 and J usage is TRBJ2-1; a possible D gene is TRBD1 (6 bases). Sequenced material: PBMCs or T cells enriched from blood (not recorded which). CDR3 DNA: TGTGCCAGCAGTGACCCCAGGGGAATAAGGCAGTTCTTC. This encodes CASSDPRGIRQFF.